The 15 T cell receptor beta chains below all came from one sample that was sequenced in a study of blood T cell repertoires in COVID-19. Measured with immunoSEQ multiplex PCR; TCRdb has only the in-frame clones, and not every one. Of approximately 92,000 clones in the sample, 82% were seen once. Sequencing input: peripheral blood. These receptor sequences come from a man older than 75 with acute or convalescent COVID-19.

The table lists this clone with a count of one. The gene calls are TRBV6-5 and TRBJ2-1; a weak D match, TRBD1 (6 bases). Trimming cost V 1 base and J 9 bases, with 13 bases left between them. The CDR3 runs to 14 residues. Germline CDR1 reads MNHEY; CDR2 reads SVGAGI. In DNA form, the CDR3 reads TGTGCCAGCAGTTACTGGACAGACAGGAGTGAGCAGTTCTTC. This gives the protein CASSYWTDRSEQFF.

The chain is built from TRBV10-1 and TRBJ2-2; 7 bases fit TRBD2. V dropped 0 bases and J dropped 0; count of bases not matched to a gene: 1. This CDR3 has 16 amino acids. Germline V gene sequence: CDR1 WNHNN, CDR2 SYGVQD (reference sequence). The CDR3 coding sequence is TGCGCCAGCAGTGAGTCGGGGGGGACGAACACCGGGGAGCTGTTTTTT. Its translation: CASSESGGTNTGELFF.

The table lists this clone with a few counts. J is TRBJ2-7 and V is TRBV28; D is unclear. The length of the CDR3 is 12 residues. The germline V and J ends were trimmed by 6 bases and 9 bases, with 15 bases remaining between them. Looked up from germline, CDR1 is MDHEN and CDR2 is SYDVKM. CDR3: CASRPASEPQYF. CDR3 DNA: TGTGCCAGCAGGCCCGCTAGTGAACCGCAGTACTTC.

This chain joins TRBV27 and TRBJ1-1; D is unresolved. This CDR3 region has 15 residues. V lost 4 bases, J lost 3 bases, and 15 bases lay in between. Per the germline V gene, CDR1 is MNHEY and CDR2 is SMNVEV (reference sequence). CDR3 DNA: TGTGCCAGCAGTTCCCCACCCGGGTACGACACTGAAGCTTTCTTT. Protein sequence: CASSSPPGYDTEAFF.

This clone was seen a few times. The chain combines TRBV2 with TRBJ1-5; D not resolved. The CDR3 has 15 amino acids. Per the germline V gene, CDR1 is SNHLY and CDR2 is FYNNEI. Trimming pared 5 bases from V and 0 bases from J, leaving 11 bases between. CDR3 nucleotide sequence: TGTGCCAGCAGTCCCCAGCGGAATAGCAATCAGCCCCAGCATTTT. Encoded protein: CASSPQRNSNQPQHF.

The V gene is TRBV10-3, the J gene TRBJ2-1, with 11 nucleotides matching TRBD2. Germline V gene lookup returns CDR1 ENHRY and CDR2 SYGVKD. This CDR3 is 17 amino acids long. J was trimmed by 0 bases and V by 3 bases; bases with no gene match: 4. CDR3 DNA: TGTGCCATCAGTGATGATAGCGGGGGGGCCTCCTACAATGAGCAGTTCTTC. This codes for CAISDDSGGASYNEQFF.

This chain links TRBV5-1 with TRBJ1-5; D is perhaps TRBD1 (5 bases). Germline loops: CDR1 SGHRS, CDR2 YFSETQ. The CDR3 is 15 residues long. The V end lost 0 bases, the J end lost 4 bases, and 11 bases lay between the germline ends. CDR3 region: CASSLEGSRNQPQHF. In DNA, the CDR3 is TGCGCCAGCAGCTTGGAGGGGTCTCGAAATCAGCCCCAGCATTTT.

The chain combines TRBV5-5 with TRBJ1-4, with no clear D. The germline V and J ends were trimmed by 2 bases and 0 bases, with 11 bases remaining between them. Germline V gene data show CDR1 as SGHKS and CDR2 as YYEKEE (reference sequence). The CDR3 covers 16 residues. DNA for the CDR3: TGTGCCAGCAGCTTAACAGTCTTTTCAACTAATGAAAAACTGTTTTTT. It codes for CASSLTVFSTNEKLFF.

The chain combines TRBV7-8 with TRBJ2-5; TRBD2 agrees at 7 bases. The trim removed 7 bases at V and 4 bases at J, leaving 15 bases unmatched. This CDR3 contains 16 residues. CDR1 SGHVS and CDR2 FQNEAQ come from the germline V gene. CDR3 sequence reads: CASTQWSGTRGETQYF. CDR3 nucleotides: TGTGCCAGCACCCAGTGGAGCGGGACGCGGGGAGAGACCCAGTACTTC. Based on the CDR3 plus reference TRBV7-8 and TRBJ2-5, the full variable domain is GAGVSQSPRYKVAKRGQDVALRCDPISGHVSLFWYQQALGQGPEFLTYFQNEAQLDKSGLPSDRFFAERPEGSVSTLKIQRTQQEDSAVYLCASTQWSGTRGETQYFGPGTRLLVL.

This clone showed up just once. The chain is built from TRBV7-9 and TRBJ2-1; D is uncertain. Trimming shortened V by 4 bases and J by 5 bases, and 12 bases separated the two germline ends. The CDR3 length is 14 residues. CDR1 and CDR2 (germline): SEHNR, FQNEAQ (reference sequence). Here the CDR3 reads CASSSEAPDNEQFF. CDR3 nucleotides: TGTGCCAGCAGCTCCGAGGCCCCTGACAATGAGCAGTTCTTC.

The rearrangement links TRBV5-1 to TRBJ2-5; possible D gene TRBD1, 7 bases. Per germline, CDR1 SGHRS and CDR2 YFSETQ. The CDR3 consists of 13 residues. The V end lost 7 bases, the J end lost 5 bases, and 15 bases lay between the germline ends. The CDR3 DNA reads as TGCGCCAGCGCAGGGGGAGGTATCGAGACCCAGTACTTC. Its translation: CASAGGGIETQYF.

This clone was observed once. The chain is built from TRBV18 and TRBJ1-1, with TRBD1 as a possible D gene (5 bases). Per germline, CDR1 KGHSH and CDR2 LQKENI. V was clipped by 4 bases and J by 1 base, with 10 bases between them. This CDR3 has 14 amino acids. For the CDR3, the DNA is TGTGCCAGCTCACTCGGGGGGAAGAACACTGAAGCTTTCTTT. It is translated as CASSLGGKNTEAFF. The variable domain in full, with the rest retrieved from reference TRBV18 and TRBJ1-1, is NAGVMQNPRHLVRRRGQEARLRCSPMKGHSHVYWYRQLPEEGLKFMVYLQKENIIDESGMPKERFSAEFPKEGPSILRIQQVVRGDSAAYFCASSLGGKNTEAFFGQGTRLTVV.

The chain joins TRBV27 to TRBJ1-3; tentative D call: TRBD1 (5 bases). The germline CDR1 and CDR2 sequences are MNHEY and SMNVEV (reference sequence). This CDR3 comprises 16 residues. Trimming pared 5 bases from V and 0 bases from J, leaving 14 bases between. The CDR3 loop reads CASSPWRQNSGNTIYF. In nucleotides, the CDR3 is TGTGCCAGCAGTCCCTGGCGACAGAACTCTGGAAACACCATATATTTT.

This clone was counted between two and nine times. The chain employs TRBV3-1 (or the pseudogene TRBV3-2) and TRBJ2-2; the D gene is possibly TRBD2 (6 bases). V was clipped by 4 bases and J by 0 bases, with 9 bases between them. Germline lookup yields CDR1 LGHDT and CDR2 YNNKEL (reference sequence). This CDR3 is built from 15 residues. The CDR3 sequence: CASSRGLSNTGELFF. The CDR3 DNA reads as TGTGCCAGCAGCCGTGGACTATCGAACACCGGGGAGCTGTTTTTT.

This chain connects TRBV28 to TRBJ1-2; D unresolved. With 5 bases removed from V and 7 bases from J, the gap between germline ends came to 5 bases. CDR1 is MDHEN and CDR2 is SYDVKM in the germline V gene. The CDR3 sequence is 10 residues long. The CDR3 reads CASSRVGYTF. DNA of the CDR3: TGTGCCAGCAGTCGGGTTGGCTACACCTTC.